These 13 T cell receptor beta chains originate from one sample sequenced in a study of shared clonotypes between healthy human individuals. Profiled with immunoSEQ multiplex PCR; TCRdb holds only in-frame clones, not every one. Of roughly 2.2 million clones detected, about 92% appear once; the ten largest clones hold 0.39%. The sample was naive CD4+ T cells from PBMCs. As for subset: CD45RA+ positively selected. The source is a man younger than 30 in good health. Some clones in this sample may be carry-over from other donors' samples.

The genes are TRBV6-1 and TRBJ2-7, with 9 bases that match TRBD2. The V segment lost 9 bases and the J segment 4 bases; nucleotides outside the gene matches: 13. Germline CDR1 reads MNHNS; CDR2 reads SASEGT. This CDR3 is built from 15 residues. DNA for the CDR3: TGTGCCAGTGACCGGGGGCGGGAGGGCCGTTACGAGCAGTACTTC. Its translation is CASDRGREGRYEQYF.

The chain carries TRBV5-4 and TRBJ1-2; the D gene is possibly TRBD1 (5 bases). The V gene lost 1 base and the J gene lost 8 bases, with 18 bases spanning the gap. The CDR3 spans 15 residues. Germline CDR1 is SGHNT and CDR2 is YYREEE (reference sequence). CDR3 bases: TGTGCCAGCAGCTTGTTGGGCAGGGCCCGCTTGGGCTACACCTTC. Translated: CASSLLGRARLGYTF.

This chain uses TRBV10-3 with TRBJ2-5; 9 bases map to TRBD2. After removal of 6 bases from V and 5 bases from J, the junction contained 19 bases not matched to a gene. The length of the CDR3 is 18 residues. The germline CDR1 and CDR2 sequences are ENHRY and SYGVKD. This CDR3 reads CAISPSSKANSGSETQYF. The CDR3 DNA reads TGTGCCATCAGCCCCAGCTCTAAGGCTAATAGCGGGAGCGAGACCCAGTACTTC.

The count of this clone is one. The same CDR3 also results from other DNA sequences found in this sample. CDR3: CASSGQNYGYTF. Written as DNA, the CDR3 is TGTGCCAGCAGTGGGCAGAACTATGGCTACACCTTC. This sequence joins TRBV28 and TRBJ1-2; no firm D call. V was cut by 5 bases and J by 2 bases, with 6 bases left in between. The V gene's germline CDR1 is MDHEN and CDR2 SYDVKM. CDR3 length equals 12 residues.

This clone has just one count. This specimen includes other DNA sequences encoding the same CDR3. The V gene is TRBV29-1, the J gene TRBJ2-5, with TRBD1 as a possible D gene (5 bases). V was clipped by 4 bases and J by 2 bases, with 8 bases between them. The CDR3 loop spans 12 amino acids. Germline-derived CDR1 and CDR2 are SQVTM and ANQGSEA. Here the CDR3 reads CSVGTGQETQYF. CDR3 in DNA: TGCAGCGTTGGCACAGGACAAGAGACCCAGTACTTC.

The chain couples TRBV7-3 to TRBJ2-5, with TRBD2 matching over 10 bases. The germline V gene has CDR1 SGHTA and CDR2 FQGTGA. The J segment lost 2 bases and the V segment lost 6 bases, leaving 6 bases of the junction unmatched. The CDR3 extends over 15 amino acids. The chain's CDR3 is CASRPGTSVQETQYF. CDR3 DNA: TGTGCCAGCAGACCGGGGACTAGCGTTCAAGAGACCCAGTACTTC. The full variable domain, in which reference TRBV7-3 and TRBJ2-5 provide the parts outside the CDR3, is GAGVSQTPSNKVTEKGKYVELRCDPISGHTALYWYRQSLGQGPEFLIYFQGTGAADDSGLPNDRFFAVRPEGSVSTLKIQRTERGDSAVYLCASRPGTSVQETQYFGPGTRLLVL.

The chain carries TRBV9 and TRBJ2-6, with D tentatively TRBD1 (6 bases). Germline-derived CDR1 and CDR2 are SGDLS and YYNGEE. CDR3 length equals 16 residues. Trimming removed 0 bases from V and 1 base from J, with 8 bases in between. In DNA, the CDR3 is TGTGCCAGCAGCGTAGTAACAGGGTCTGGGGCCAACGTCCTGACTTTC. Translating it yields CASSVVTGSGANVLTF.

DNA of the CDR3: TGTGCCAGCAGCTTGGGACGGGGGGGCACCCAAGCTTTCTTT. Residues: CASSLGRGGTQAFF. This rearrangement joins TRBV5-4 to TRBJ1-1; a possible D gene is TRBD1 (6 bases). The ends were cut back, 0 bases at V and 9 bases at J, with 15 bases in the middle. CDR1 and CDR2 from the germline V gene are SGHNT and YYREEE (reference sequence). The CDR3 contains 14 residues.

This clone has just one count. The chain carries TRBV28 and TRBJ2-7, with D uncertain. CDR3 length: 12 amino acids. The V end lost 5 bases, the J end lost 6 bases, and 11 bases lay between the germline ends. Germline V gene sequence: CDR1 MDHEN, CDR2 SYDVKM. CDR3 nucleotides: TGTGCCAGCAGTCTAGAGAGGCGCGAGCAGTACTTC. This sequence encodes CASSLERREQYF.

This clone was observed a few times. This chain's CDR3 is CASSPTDGELFF. DNA of the CDR3: TGTGCCAGCAGCCCCACGGACGGGGAGCTGTTTTTT. This chain connects TRBV9 to TRBJ2-2; D unclear. V lost 4 bases to trimming and J lost 7 bases, with 8 bases between them. Looked up from germline, CDR1 is SGDLS and CDR2 is YYNGEE. The CDR3 loop spans 12 amino acids.

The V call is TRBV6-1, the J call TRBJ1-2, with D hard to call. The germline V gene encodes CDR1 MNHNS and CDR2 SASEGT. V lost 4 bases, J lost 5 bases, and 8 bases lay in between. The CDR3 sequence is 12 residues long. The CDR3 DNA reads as TGTGCCAGCAGTGTTGCCGGGTATGGCTACACCTTC. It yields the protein CASSVAGYGYTF.

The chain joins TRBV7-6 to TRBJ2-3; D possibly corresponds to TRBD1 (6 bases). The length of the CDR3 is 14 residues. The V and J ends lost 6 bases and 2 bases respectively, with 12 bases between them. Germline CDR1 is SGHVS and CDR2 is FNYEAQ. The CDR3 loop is CASRRDIYTDTQYF. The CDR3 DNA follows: TGTGCCAGCAGAAGGGACATCTACACAGATACGCAGTATTTT. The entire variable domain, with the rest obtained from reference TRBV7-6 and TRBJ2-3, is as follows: GAGVSQSPRYKVTKRGQDVALRCDPISGHVSLYWYRQALGQGPEFLTYFNYEAQQDKSGLPNDRFSAERPEGSISTLTIQRTEQRDSAMYRCASRRDIYTDTQYFGPGTRLTVL.

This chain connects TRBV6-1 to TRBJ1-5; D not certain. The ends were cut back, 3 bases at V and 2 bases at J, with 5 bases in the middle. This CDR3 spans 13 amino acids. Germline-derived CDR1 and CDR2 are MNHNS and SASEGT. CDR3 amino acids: CASSEPGNQPQHF. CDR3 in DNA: TGTGCCAGCAGTGAGCCAGGCAATCAGCCCCAGCATTTT.